The 31 T cell receptor beta chains listed next were all sequenced from one sample in a study of T-cell reconstitution after alpha-beta-depleted transplantation in children. A TCRbeta library incorporating unique molecular identifiers was prepared. TCRdb processed the PCR reads anew with MiXCR; each CDR3 protein has one entry. In the table there are roughly 790,000 distinct CDR3 sequences, about 16% of which are singletons. This specimen was PBMCs, mostly from graft donor cells, taken 360 days after TCRalphabeta/CD19-depleted stem cell transplant. These receptors all come from a male patient aged 10 to 17 who had a stem cell transplant for acute lymphoblastic leukemia, so the T cells may come from the graft donor.

CDR3 sequence: CSAEREGGETQYF. CDR3 DNA sequence: TGCAGTGCAGAGCGGGAGGGTGGAGAGACCCAGTACTTC. This chain joins TRBV20-1 and TRBJ2-5; 10 bases fit TRBD2. V lost 6 bases and J lost 4; bases outside the gene matches: 5. This CDR3 is built from 13 residues. Germline CDR1 and CDR2: DFQATT and SNEGSKA (reference sequence).

This clonotype occurred many times. An end of the junction does not agree with germline; a read error may underlie this. V gene TRBV12-3 or TRBV12-4 combines with J gene TRBJ2-2, with D perhaps matching TRBD1 (6 bases). The CDR3 is made up of 12 amino acids. In DNA form, the CDR3 reads TGCGCCAGCTCAGGGGACACCGGGGAGCTGTTTTTT. It yields the protein CASSGDTGELFF.

The chain combines TRBV18 with TRBJ2-6; 9 bases line up with TRBD1. This CDR3 contains 18 residues. V gave up 2 bases and J gave up 0 bases; unmatched junction bases: 5. The germline V gene has CDR1 KGHSH and CDR2 LQKENI. CDR3 sequence: CASSPTGTGFSGANVLTF. The CDR3 nucleotides are TGTGCCAGCTCACCAACGGGGACAGGGTTCTCTGGGGCCAACGTCCTGACTTTC.

The CDR3 nucleotides are TGTGCCAGCAGCATGGGACTAGCGGGAGAAGAGACCCAGTACTTC. This codes for CASSMGLAGEETQYF. V usage is TRBV11-1 and J usage is TRBJ2-5; 14 bases align to TRBD2. CDR1 and CDR2 from the germline V gene are SGHAT and FQDESV (reference sequence). V lost 5 bases, J lost 3 bases, and 2 bases stayed unmatched. The CDR3 consists of 15 residues. Supplemented by reference TRBV11-1 and TRBJ2-5, the full variable domain reads EAEVAQSPRYKITEKSQAVAFWCDPISGHATLYWYRQILGQGPELLVQFQDESVVDDSQLPKDRFSAERLKGVDSTLKIQPAELGDSAMYLCASSMGLAGEETQYFGPGTRLLVL.

About this clonotype itself: A read error may be the cause here, since a much bigger clone is one base away. This chain connects TRBV6-1 to TRBJ2-1; 11 bases agree with TRBD2. Germline CDR1 is MNHNS and CDR2 is SASEGT. J lost 2 bases, V lost 5 bases, and 2 bases had no gene match. This CDR3 has 15 amino acids. In nucleotides, the CDR3 is TGTGCCAGCAGTATTAGCGGGAGGGCCTACAATGAGCAGTTCTTC. It specifies CASSISGRAYNEQFF.

The chain carries TRBV5-1 and TRBJ1-3; a weak D match, TRBD1 (5 bases). This CDR3 is 14 amino acids long. The V gene's germline CDR1 is SGHRS and CDR2 YFSETQ. Trimming stripped 6 bases from V and 1 base from J, with 11 bases between. The CDR3 is CASNAGSSGNTIYF. The CDR3 DNA follows: TGCGCCAGCAACGCAGGGTCATCTGGAAACACCATATATTTT.

This clonotype was recorded a few times. The chain uses TRBV15 and TRBJ2-5; 10 bases are shared with TRBD2. Unmatched junction bases numbered 9, after V lost 0 bases and J lost 2 bases. CDR1 is LNHNV, CDR2 YYDKDF, per germline (reference sequence). The CDR3 has 18 residues. The CDR3 loop reads CATSRDLVFSGRQETQYF. CDR3 DNA: TGTGCCACCAGCAGAGATCTGGTCTTTAGCGGGAGGCAAGAGACCCAGTACTTC.

This clonotype was detected once. This chain links TRBV19 with TRBJ1-5; D gene ambiguous. CDR3 length equals 15 residues. Germline CDR1 is LNHDA and CDR2 is SQIVND (reference sequence). V gave up 1 base and J gave up 1 base, with 8 bases separating them. The CDR3 coding sequence is TGTGCCAGTAGTATAGCGGCAGCAAGCAATCAGCCCCAGCATTTT. Amino acid sequence: CASSIAAASNQPQHF.

The chain uses TRBV2 and TRBJ2-2; TRBD1 matches at 12 bases. V lost 6 bases, J lost 4 bases, and 3 bases stayed unmatched. This CDR3 has 15 residues. Looked up from germline, CDR1 is SNHLY and CDR2 is FYNNEI. CDR3 loop: CASRGQGARTGELFF. In nucleotides, the CDR3 is TGTGCCAGCAGGGGACAGGGGGCGCGCACCGGGGAGCTGTTTTTT.

The chain links TRBV7-8 to TRBJ1-2; D is unclear. The V end lost 2 bases, the J end lost 0 bases, and 7 bases lay between the germline ends. CDR3 length: 14 amino acids. The V gene's germline CDR1 is SGHVS and CDR2 FQNEAQ. The CDR3 loop reads CASSLNSPNYGYTF. For the CDR3, the DNA is TGTGCCAGCAGCTTAAACAGCCCTAACTATGGCTACACCTTC.

The rearrangement uses TRBV15 and TRBJ2-2; 10 nucleotides align to TRBD2. Trimming took 4 bases from V and 1 from J; bases not matched to a gene: 18. Germline loops: CDR1 LNHNV, CDR2 YYDKDF (reference sequence). This CDR3 contains 21 residues. CDR3 sequence (DNA): TGTGCCACCAGCACGTGGGACACGCTAGCGGGAGAGTGGAGGAACACCGGGGAGCTGTTTTTT. Protein product: CATSTWDTLAGEWRNTGELFF.

This clonotype was detected only a few times. The genes are TRBV21-1 and TRBJ2-1; the D call in the table, TRBD2, was not verified against the DNA. TRBV21-1 represents a pseudogene. This CDR3 has 21 amino acids. The CDR3 sequence: CASSKRGGRLAGSSSYNEQFF. The CDR3 nucleotides are TGTGCCAGCAGCAAAAGGGGGGGGAGACTAGCGGGATCGAGCTCCTACAATGAGCAGTTCTTC.

The chain has TRBV12-3 or TRBV12-4 and TRBJ1-5; TRBD1 matches 7 bases. V lost 6 bases, J lost 6 bases, and 11 bases stayed unmatched. The CDR3 is 15 residues long. CDR3 coding DNA: TGTGCCAGCAGCCCGAGACAGGGAGGAGCTCAGCCCCAGCATTTT. Protein product: CASSPRQGGAQPQHF.

This clonotype was observed many times. In DNA, the CDR3 is TGCAGTGCTAGAGATAGTCTAGCGAGATACAATGAGCAGTTCTTC. Its translation is CSARDSLARYNEQFF. This chain joins TRBV20-1 and TRBJ2-1; D may be TRBD2 (6 bases). The CDR3 has 15 amino acids. V was pared by 0 bases and J by 4 bases, with 13 bases between. Germline lookup yields CDR1 DFQATT and CDR2 SNEGSKA (reference sequence).

The V gene is TRBV29-1, the J gene TRBJ2-3, with D maybe TRBD1 (5 bases). Germline V gene sequence: CDR1 SQVTM, CDR2 ANQGSEA. V lost 1 base and J 2 bases, leaving 7 bases between the germline ends. The CDR3 has 13 amino acids. CDR3 amino acids: CSVEGRVTDTQYF. As DNA, the CDR3 is TGCAGCGTTGAAGGCAGGGTCACAGATACGCAGTATTTT.

Many counts were recorded for this clonotype. This chain joins TRBV6-1 and TRBJ1-6; the D is unclear. The CDR3 has 15 amino acids. Trimming shortened V by 3 bases and J by 4 bases, and 10 bases separated the two germline ends. Germline-derived CDR1 and CDR2 are MNHNS and SASEGT. DNA for the CDR3: TGTGCCAGCAGTGAGAAGGACGGTTATAATTCACCCCTCCACTTT. Its protein is CASSEKDGYNSPLHF.

V gene TRBV5-1 combines with J gene TRBJ2-3; 7 nucleotides match TRBD2. V dropped 4 bases and J dropped 4; count of bases not matched to a gene: 15. Germline CDR1 is SGHRS and CDR2 is YFSETQ. The CDR3 is made up of 17 amino acids. The CDR3 DNA sequence: TGCGCCAGCAGCGTACGCTACCTAGCGGCGCAAGCAGATACGCAGTATTTT. Protein sequence: CASSVRYLAAQADTQYF.

This clonotype has a handful of counts. The J gene is TRBJ2-2, the V gene TRBV12-3 or TRBV12-4; D gene uncertain. Between the trimmed V and J ends, which lost 3 bases and 0 bases, there was a span of 8 bases. The CDR3 length is 15 residues. CDR3 region: CASSFDQTNTGELFF. CDR3 bases: TGTGCCAGCAGTTTTGACCAAACGAACACCGGGGAGCTGTTTTTT.

In its sample, this clonotype was seen a few times. The chain joins TRBV20-1 to TRBJ2-7, with D possibly being TRBD2 (6 bases). The CDR3 extends over 14 amino acids. CDR1 DFQATT and CDR2 SNEGSKA come from the germline V gene (reference sequence). V was trimmed by 5 bases and J by 2 bases, leaving 16 bases between them. CDR3 sequence reads: CSAGRLVAPYEQYF. The CDR3 DNA is TGCAGTGCTGGAAGACTAGTGGCCCCCTACGAGCAGTACTTC.

This clonotype was counted ten times or more. The rearrangement links TRBV29-1 to TRBJ2-7, with 8 bases identical to TRBD1. CDR1 and CDR2 (germline): SQVTM, ANQGSEA. The CDR3 is 13 residues long. V lost 7 bases to trimming and J lost 2 bases; unmatched junction nucleotides: 7. CDR3 DNA sequence: TGCAGCGCAGAGACAGGGGAAACCTACGAGCAGTACTTC. It codes for CSAETGETYEQYF.

The rearrangement links TRBV15 to TRBJ2-6, with D perhaps TRBD1 (5 bases). Deletions cut 7 bases from V and 0 bases from J, with 10 bases between. CDR3 length: 15 residues. Germline V gene lookup returns CDR1 LNHNV and CDR2 YYDKDF (reference sequence). The CDR3 DNA is TGTGCCACCACAGACAGACTCTCTGGGGCCAACGTCCTGACTTTC. Translated: CATTDRLSGANVLTF.

This clonotype was recorded a few times. The chain employs TRBV5-1 and TRBJ1-3; 9 bases are shared with TRBD1. CDR3 length: 16 amino acids. The germline gives CDR1 SGHRS, CDR2 YFSETQ. V lost 1 base, J lost 7 bases, and 9 bases stayed unmatched. The chain's CDR3 is CASSLPGTGQGNTIYF. DNA of the CDR3: TGCGCCAGCAGCTTGCCGGGGACAGGGCAAGGGAACACCATATATTTT. The full variable domain, rest sourced from reference TRBV5-1 and TRBJ1-3, is KAGVTQTPRYLIKTRGQQVTLSCSPISGHRSVSWYQQTPGQGLQFLFEYFSETQRNKGNFPGRFSGRQFSNSRSEMNVSTLELGDSALYLCASSLPGTGQGNTIYFGEGSWLTVV.

Only a few counts were recorded for this clonotype. The chain couples TRBV30 to TRBJ1-2; D perhaps matches TRBD1 (6 bases). This CDR3 region has 16 residues. Germline lookup yields CDR1 GTSNPN and CDR2 SVGIG (reference sequence). V lost 1 base and J lost 5, with 20 bases in between. CDR3 region: CAWSGSSSRGGYGYTF. As DNA, the CDR3 is TGTGCCTGGAGTGGATCCTCGTCCAGGGGCGGATATGGCTACACCTTC.

The table lists this clonotype with a few counts. The V gene is TRBV15, the J gene TRBJ2-7; D is perhaps TRBD1 (6 bases). The J call is doubtful: the DNA matches TRBJ2-1 better. This CDR3 region has 17 residues. Per germline, CDR1 LNHNV and CDR2 YYDKDF (reference sequence). The CDR3 reads CATSSLGWGHSSYEQFF. CDR3 nucleotide sequence: TGTGCCACCAGCAGCCTGGGGTGGGGACACTCCTCCTACGAGCAGTTCTTC.

The CDR3 loop reads CASRLEAYEQYF. CDR3 nucleotide sequence: TGTGCCAGCCGCTTGGAGGCCTACGAGCAGTACTTC. The rearrangement uses TRBV12-3 or TRBV12-4 and TRBJ2-7, with TRBD2 as a possible D gene (5 bases). Trimming shortened V by 8 bases and J by 2 bases, and 10 bases separated the two germline ends. The length of the CDR3 is 12 residues.

The chain recombines TRBV7-9 with TRBJ2-7, with 10 bases identical to TRBD2. The trim removed 5 bases at V and 6 bases at J, leaving 16 bases unmatched. Germline values: CDR1 SEHNR, CDR2 FQNEAQ (reference sequence). The CDR3 is made up of 17 amino acids. The CDR3 nucleotides are TGTGCCAGCAGCAAATCACTAGCGGGATCGGGTGGACTCGAGCAGTACTTC. Encoded protein: CASSKSLAGSGGLEQYF.

This chain joins TRBV2 and TRBJ2-2; 7 nucleotides align to TRBD1. V trimming: 8 bases; J trimming: 8 bases; junction bases outside the gene matches: 2. Germline values: CDR1 SNHLY, CDR2 FYNNEI. The CDR3 totals 11 residues. The CDR3 reads CASGGQGELFF. The CDR3 nucleotides read TGTGCCAGCGGGGGACAGGGGGAGCTGTTTTTT.

This clonotype was counted a few times. The V and J genes are TRBV21-1 and TRBJ2-3; the table's TRBD2 call for D was not verified on the DNA. TRBV21-1 is deemed a pseudogene. This CDR3 has 16 residues. CDR3 sequence reads: CASSIWTSGTTDTQYF. The DNA of the CDR3 is TGTGCCAGCAGCATATGGACTAGCGGGACCACAGATACGCAGTATTTT.

The genes are TRBV24-1 and TRBJ2-5; possibly TRBD2 for D (6 bases). V was pared by 6 bases and J by 3 bases, with 10 bases between. Germline lookup yields CDR1 KGHDR and CDR2 SFDVKD. The CDR3 is 13 amino acids. CDR3 sequence (DNA): TGTGCCACCAGTAGGTGGGGGGAAGAGACCCAGTACTTC. This translates into CATSRWGEETQYF.

J is TRBJ1-2 and V is TRBV7-9, with a weak D call TRBD1 (6 bases). Germline lookup yields CDR1 SEHNR and CDR2 FQNEAQ (reference sequence). V lost 2 bases and J 2 bases, leaving 9 bases between the germline ends. The CDR3 has 14 amino acids. The CDR3 protein is CASSLRQGNYGYTF. In nucleotides, the CDR3 is TGTGCCAGCAGCTTACGCCAGGGGAACTATGGCTACACCTTC.

V is TRBV7-3 and J is TRBJ2-1; no reliable D call. The CDR3 is made up of 15 amino acids. Trimming took 2 bases from V and 0 from J, leaving 8 bases between them. In germline, CDR1 is SGHTA, CDR2 FQGTGA. This CDR3 reads CASSLYGSSYNEQFF. CDR3 coding DNA: TGTGCCAGCAGCTTATACGGCAGCTCCTACAATGAGCAGTTCTTC.